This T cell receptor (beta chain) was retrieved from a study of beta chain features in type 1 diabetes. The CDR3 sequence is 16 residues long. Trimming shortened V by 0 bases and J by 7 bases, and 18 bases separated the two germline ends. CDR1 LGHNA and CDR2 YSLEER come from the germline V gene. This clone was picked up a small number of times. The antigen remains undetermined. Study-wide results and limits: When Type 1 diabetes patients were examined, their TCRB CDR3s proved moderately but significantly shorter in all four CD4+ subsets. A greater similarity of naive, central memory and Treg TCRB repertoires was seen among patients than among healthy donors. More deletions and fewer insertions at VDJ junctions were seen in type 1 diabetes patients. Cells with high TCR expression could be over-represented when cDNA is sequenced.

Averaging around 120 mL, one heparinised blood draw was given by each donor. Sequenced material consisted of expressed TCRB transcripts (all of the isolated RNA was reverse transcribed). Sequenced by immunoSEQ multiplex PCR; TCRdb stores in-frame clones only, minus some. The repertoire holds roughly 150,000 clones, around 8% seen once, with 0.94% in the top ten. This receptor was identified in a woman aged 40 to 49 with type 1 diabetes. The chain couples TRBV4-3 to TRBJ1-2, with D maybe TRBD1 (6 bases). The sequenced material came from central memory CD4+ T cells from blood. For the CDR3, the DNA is TGCGCCAGCAGCCAAGACTCAACAGGGAAACGAAGTGGCTACACCTTC. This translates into CASSQDSTGKRSGYTF.